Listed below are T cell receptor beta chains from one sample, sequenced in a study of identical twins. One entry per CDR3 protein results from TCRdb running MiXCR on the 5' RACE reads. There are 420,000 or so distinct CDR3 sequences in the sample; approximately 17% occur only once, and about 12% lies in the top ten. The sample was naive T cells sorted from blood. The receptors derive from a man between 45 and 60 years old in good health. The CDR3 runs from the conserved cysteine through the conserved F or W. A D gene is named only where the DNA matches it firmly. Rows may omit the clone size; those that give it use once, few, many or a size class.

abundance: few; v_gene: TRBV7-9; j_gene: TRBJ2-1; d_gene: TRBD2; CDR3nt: TGTGCCAGCAGCTTATGGAGCGGGGGGACTTACAATGAGCAGTTCTTC; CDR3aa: CASSLWSGGTYNEQFF
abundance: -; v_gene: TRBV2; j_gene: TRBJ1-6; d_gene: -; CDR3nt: TGTGCCAGGAGAGAGTCCAGGGTATTTTCACCCCTCCACTTT; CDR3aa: CARRESRVFSPLHF
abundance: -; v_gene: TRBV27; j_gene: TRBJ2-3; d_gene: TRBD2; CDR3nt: TGTGCCAGCAGTTTAATACGGGGGGGCACAGATACGCAGTATTTT; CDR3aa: CASSLIRGGTDTQYF
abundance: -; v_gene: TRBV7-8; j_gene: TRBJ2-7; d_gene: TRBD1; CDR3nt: TGTGCCAGCAGCCGGGGCCAGGGGGCCTTTTACGAGCAGTACTTC; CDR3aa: CASSRGQGAFYEQYF
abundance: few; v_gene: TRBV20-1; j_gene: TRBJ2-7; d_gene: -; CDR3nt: TGCAGTGCTAGAGATCCCAGGGAGTCGTCCTACGAGCAGTACTTC; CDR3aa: CSARDPRESSYEQYF
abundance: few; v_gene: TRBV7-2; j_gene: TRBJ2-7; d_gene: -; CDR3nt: TGTGCCAGCAGCTTAGAGGCCAGGGGAAACGAGCAGTACTTC; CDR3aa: CASSLEARGNEQYF
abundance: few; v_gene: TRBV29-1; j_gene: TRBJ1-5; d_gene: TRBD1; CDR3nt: TGCAGCGTGACCCAGGGGGGTAGCAATCAGCCCCAGCATTTT; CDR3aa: CSVTQGGSNQPQHF
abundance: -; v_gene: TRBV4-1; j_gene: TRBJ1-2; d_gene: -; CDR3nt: TGCGCCAGCCGGGCGGTTGATGGTGATGGCTACACCTTC; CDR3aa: CASRAVDGDGYTF
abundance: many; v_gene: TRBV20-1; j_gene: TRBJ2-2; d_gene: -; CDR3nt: TGCAGTGCGCTACAGGGTTTTGGGGAGCTGTTTTTT; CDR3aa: CSALQGFGELFF
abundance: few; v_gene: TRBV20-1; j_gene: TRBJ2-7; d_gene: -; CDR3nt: TGCAGTGCTAGACCAGGGGACCGCCATGGGTACGAGCAGTACTTC; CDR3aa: CSARPGDRHGYEQYF
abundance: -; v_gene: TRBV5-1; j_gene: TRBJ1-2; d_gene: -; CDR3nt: TGCGCCAGCAGCTTGGCTGCATCAGGCGGCTACACCTTC; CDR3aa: CASSLAASGGYTF
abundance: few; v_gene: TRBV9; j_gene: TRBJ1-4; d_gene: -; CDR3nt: TGTGCCAGCAGCGTAGAAGAGCAGATTAATGAAAAACTGTTTTTT; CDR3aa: CASSVEEQINEKLFF
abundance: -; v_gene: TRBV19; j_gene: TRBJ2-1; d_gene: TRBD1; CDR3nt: TGTGCCAGTAGGGACAGGGGGCGCAGGGATGAGCAGTTCTTC; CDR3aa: CASRDRGRRDEQFF
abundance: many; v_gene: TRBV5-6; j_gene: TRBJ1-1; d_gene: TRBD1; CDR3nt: TGTGCCAGCAGCTTGACGACAGGGGGGAACACTGAAGCTTTCTTT; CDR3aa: CASSLTTGGNTEAFF
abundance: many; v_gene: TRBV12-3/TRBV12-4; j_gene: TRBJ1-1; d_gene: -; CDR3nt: TGTGCCAGCAGTTACGGCGGTGAAGCTTTCTTT; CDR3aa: CASSYGGEAFF
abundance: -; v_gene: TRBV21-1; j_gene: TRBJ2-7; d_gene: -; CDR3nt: TGTGCCAGCAGCAAAGAAAAGCGGGACAAAGCCTACGAGCAGTACTTC; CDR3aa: CASSKEKRDKAYEQYF
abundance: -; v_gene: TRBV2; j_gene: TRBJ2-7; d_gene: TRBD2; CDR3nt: TGTGCCAAACGGACTAGCGTGGGAGAGCAGTACTTC; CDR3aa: CAKRTSVGEQYF
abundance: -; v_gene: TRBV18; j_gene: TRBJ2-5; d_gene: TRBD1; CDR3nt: TGTGCCAGCTCACCCGTCCCAACAGGGGAAGAGACCCAGTACTTC; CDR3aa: CASSPVPTGEETQYF
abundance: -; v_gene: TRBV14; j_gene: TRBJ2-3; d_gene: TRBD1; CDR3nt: TGTGCCAGCAGCCAAGTCGGACGGGACAGTAGAAGGTATTTT; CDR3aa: CASSQVGRDSRRYF
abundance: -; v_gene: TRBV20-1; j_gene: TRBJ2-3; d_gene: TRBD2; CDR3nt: TGCAGTGCTAGGGCCAGCGGGGAAAGCACAGATACGCAGTATTTT; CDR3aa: CSARASGESTDTQYF
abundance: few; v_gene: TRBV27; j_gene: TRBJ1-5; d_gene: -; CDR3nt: TGTGCCAGCAGTTTTTCTGGATCGGCTCCGCCCCAGCATTTT; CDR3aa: CASSFSGSAPPQHF
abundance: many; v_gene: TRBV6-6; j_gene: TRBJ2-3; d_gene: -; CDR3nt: TGTGCCACAGCAGGGAGAGGGGAAGATACGCAGTATTTT; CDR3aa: CATAGRGEDTQYF
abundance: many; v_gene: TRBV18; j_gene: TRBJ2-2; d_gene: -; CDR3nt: TGTGCCAGCTCACCACCTCCAGTCACCGGGGAGCTGTTTTTT; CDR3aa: CASSPPPVTGELFF
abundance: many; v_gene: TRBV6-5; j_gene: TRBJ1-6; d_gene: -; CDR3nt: TGTGCCAGCAGTTACTCAGGGGCTGTTTCACCCCTCCACTTT; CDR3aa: CASSYSGAVSPLHF
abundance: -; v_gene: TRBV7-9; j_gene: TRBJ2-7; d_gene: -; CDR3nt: TGTGCCAGCAGCTTAGCGCTAGGCGTGAGCTCCTACGAGCAGTACTTC; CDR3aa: CASSLALGVSSYEQYF
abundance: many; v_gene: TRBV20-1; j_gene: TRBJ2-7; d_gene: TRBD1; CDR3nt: TGCAGTGAACGCGGACAGGGCTCCTACGAGCAGTACTTC; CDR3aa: CSERGQGSYEQYF
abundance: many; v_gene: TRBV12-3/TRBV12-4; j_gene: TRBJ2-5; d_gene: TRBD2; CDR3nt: TGTGCCAGCAGCCCCTCGGGGCTAGCGGGAGGCGGGACCCAGTACTTC; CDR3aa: CASSPSGLAGGGTQYF
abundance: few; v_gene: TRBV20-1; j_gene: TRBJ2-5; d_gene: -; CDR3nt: TGCAGTGCTAGTTTGGCCCAAGAGACCCAGTACTTC; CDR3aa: CSASLAQETQYF
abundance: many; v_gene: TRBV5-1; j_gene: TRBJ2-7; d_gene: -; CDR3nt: TGCGCCAGCAGCCCTACATCCAGGTCAAGCTCCTACGAGCAGTACTTC; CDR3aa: CASSPTSRSSSYEQYF
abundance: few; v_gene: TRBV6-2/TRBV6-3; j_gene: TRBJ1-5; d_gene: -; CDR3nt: TGTGCCAGCAGTTGGAATAGCAATCAGCCCCAGCATTTT; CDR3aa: CASSWNSNQPQHF
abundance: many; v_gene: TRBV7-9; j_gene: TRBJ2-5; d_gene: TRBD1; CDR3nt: TGTGCCAGCAGTTGGGACAGCGTACAAGAGACCCAGTACTTC; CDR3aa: CASSWDSVQETQYF
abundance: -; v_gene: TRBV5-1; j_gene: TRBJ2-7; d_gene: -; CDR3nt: TGCGCCATCAGCTCTGGAAGTGCCTACGAGCAGTACTTC; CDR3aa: CAISSGSAYEQYF
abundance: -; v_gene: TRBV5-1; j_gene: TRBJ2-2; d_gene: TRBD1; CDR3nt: TGCGCCAGCAGCTCAACAGGGGGCGCCAAGGCCGGGGAGCTGTTTTTT; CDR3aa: CASSSTGGAKAGELFF
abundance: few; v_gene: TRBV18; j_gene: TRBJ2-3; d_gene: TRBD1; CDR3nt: TGTGCCAGCTCCCCCGACAGGGGCCTCACAGATACGCAGTATTTT; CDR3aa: CASSPDRGLTDTQYF
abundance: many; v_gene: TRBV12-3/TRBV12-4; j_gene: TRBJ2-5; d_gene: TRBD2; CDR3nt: TGTGCCAGCAGTTTAAGGCCGGGGGGAAGAGAGACCCAGTACTTC; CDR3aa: CASSLRPGGRETQYF
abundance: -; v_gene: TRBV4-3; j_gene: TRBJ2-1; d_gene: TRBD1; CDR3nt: TGCGCCAGCAGCCAAGTAATCCAGGGGGCGTACGCGGAGCAGTTCTTC; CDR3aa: CASSQVIQGAYAEQFF
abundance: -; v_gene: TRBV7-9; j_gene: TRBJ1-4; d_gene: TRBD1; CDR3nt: TGTGCCAGCAGCCTAGACAGGGTCAGAGAAAAACTGTTTTTT; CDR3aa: CASSLDRVREKLFF
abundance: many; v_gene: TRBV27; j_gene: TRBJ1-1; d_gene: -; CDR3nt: TGTGCCAGCAGTTCGAACAGGTTCACGAACACTGAAGCTTTCTTT; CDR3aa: CASSSNRFTNTEAFF
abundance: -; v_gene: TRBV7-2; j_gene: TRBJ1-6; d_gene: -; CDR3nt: TGTGCCAGCAGCTTGGGCGCAGTAGGATCACCCCTCCACTTT; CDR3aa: CASSLGAVGSPLHF
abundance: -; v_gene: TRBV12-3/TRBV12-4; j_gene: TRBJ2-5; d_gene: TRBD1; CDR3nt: TGTGCCAGCAGGGCCGGGACAGGGAGAGAGACCCAGTACTTC; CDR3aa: CASRAGTGRETQYF